What follows describes a single T cell receptor beta chain. Its antigen is still unknown. The entry originates in a study of cytomegalovirus exposure and HLA in healthy donors. Clones were read by immunoSEQ multiplex PCR, and TCRdb kept only the in-frame ones, dropping some. The table lists approximately 260,000 clones, 80% to 90% of them singletons. Study-level results: The study labeled about 160 TCR beta chains cytomegalovirus-associated. Using the classifier, cytomegalovirus status was reportedly diagnosed with high specificity and sensitivity.

CDR1 is SEHNR, CDR2 FQNEAQ, per germline (reference sequence). The CDR3 covers 15 residues. The V and J ends lost 1 base and 4 bases, in that order; junction bases with no gene match: 3. Sample: PBMCs. This chain connects TRBV7-9 to TRBJ2-3, with 9 bases that match TRBD1. The TCR was taken from a woman under 30 in good health and CMV-seronegative. The CDR3, as DNA: TGTGCCAGCAGCTTAGGGACAGGGGAGGCAGATACGCAGTATTTT. Translating gives CASSLGTGEADTQYF.